Below, one T cell receptor (beta chain) is given with its context. These data are taken from a study of tumor-infiltrating lymphocytes in oesophageal squamous cell carcinoma. One entry per CDR3 protein, called by TCRdb with MiXCR from the PCR reads. The profile covers about 20,000 distinct CDR3 sequences, with about 40% appearing a single time and 29% taken by the ten largest. CDR1 SGHTA and CDR2 FQGNSA come from the germline V gene. V dropped 8 bases and J dropped 10 bases, with 24 bases sitting between them. CDR3 length: 15 amino acids. V and J are TRBV7-2 and TRBJ2-1, with a weak D call TRBD1 (5 bases). Sequenced input: esophageal tumor tissue. This TCR was recovered from a male donor with esophageal squamous cell carcinoma. CDR3: CASSSQTQGSGEQFF. The CDR3 nucleotides read TGTGCCAGCTCGTCTCAGACCCAGGGTTCCGGCGAGCAGTTCTTC. Looking up the rest from reference TRBV7-2 and TRBJ2-1 gives the full variable domain: GAGVSQSPSNKVTEKGKDVELRCDPISGHTALYWYRQSLGQGLEFLIYFQGNSAPDKSGLPSDRFSAERTGGSVSTLTIQRTQQEDSAVYLCASSSQTQGSGEQFFGPGTRLTVL.